This T cell receptor beta chain appears in the sequencing data of a study of cytomegalovirus exposure and HLA in healthy donors. Study conclusions and caveats: One later analysis, an examination of the 120 validation repertoires, found that first-cohort TCR clusters tended to co-occur in them.

Produced via immunoSEQ multiplex PCR; TCRdb's table is partial and in-frame only. Of about 110,000 clones in the sample, 85% to 90% were seen once. The donors were members of the validation cohort comprising over 90 subjects, separate from the approximately 670-subject first cohort. As for this clone: Its specificity is not known.

CDR1 is LNHNV and CDR2 is YYDKDF in the germline V gene (reference sequence). There are 13 residues in the CDR3. Deletions cut 3 bases from V and 4 bases from J, with 7 bases between. The clonotype was recovered from a woman aged 30 to 39 in good health and CMV-seropositive. The sequencing sample was made of PBMCs. This sequence joins TRBV15 and TRBJ2-1, with D hard to call. The CDR3 protein is CATSSTRYNEQFF. The CDR3 DNA reads as TGTGCCACCAGCAGTACAAGATACAATGAGCAGTTCTTC.